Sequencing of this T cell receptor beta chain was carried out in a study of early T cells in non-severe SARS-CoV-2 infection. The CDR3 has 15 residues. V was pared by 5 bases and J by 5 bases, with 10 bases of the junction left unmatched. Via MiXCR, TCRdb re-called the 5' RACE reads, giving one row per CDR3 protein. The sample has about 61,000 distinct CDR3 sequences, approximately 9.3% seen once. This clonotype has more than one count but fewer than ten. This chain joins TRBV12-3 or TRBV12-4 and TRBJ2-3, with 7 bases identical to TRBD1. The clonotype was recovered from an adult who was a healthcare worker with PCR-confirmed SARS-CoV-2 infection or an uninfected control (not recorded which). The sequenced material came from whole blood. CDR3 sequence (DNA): TGTGCCAGCAGTCACGGGACAGTCAAAGGAGATACGCAGTATTTT. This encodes CASSHGTVKGDTQYF.